The 3 T cell receptor beta chains below come from one sample, sequenced in a study of technical replicates of blood from a few donors. The protocol was immunoSEQ multiplex PCR, while the TCRdb copy is restricted to in-frame clones and leaves out a portion. The table has more than 55,000 clones, about 89% seen once. Sample: PBMCs. The receptors here all came from a human donor in good health. Some clones in this sample may be carry-over from other donors' samples.

V and J are TRBV4-2 and TRBJ2-7; maybe TRBD1 (6 bases). V was trimmed by 3 bases and J by 7 bases, leaving 7 bases between them. The CDR3 has 11 residues. Germline V gene data show CDR1 as LGHNA and CDR2 as YNFKEQ. In DNA, the CDR3 is TGTGCCAGCAGCCAGGGGGCAGAGCAGTACTTC. Translating it yields CASSQGAEQYF.

The genes are TRBV7-6 and TRBJ2-7; D uncertain. The CDR3 loop spans 13 amino acids. Trimming took off 10 bases at V and 0 bases at J, with 13 bases between the two ends. Germline assignment: CDR1 SGHVS and CDR2 FNYEAQ. DNA of the CDR3: TGTGCCACGTCTTCGACACGCTCCTACGAGCAGTACTTC. It yields the protein CATSSTRSYEQYF.

The chain is built from TRBV15 and TRBJ2-1, with TRBD2 identical over 7 bases. CDR1 is LNHNV and CDR2 is YYDKDF in the germline V gene (reference sequence). With 5 bases clipped from V and 7 bases from J, the junction kept 8 bases outside the gene matches. The CDR3 consists of 14 residues. CDR3 nucleotides: TGTGCCACCAGCCCTAACGTGGGGGGGAATGAGCAGTTCTTC. Translating gives CATSPNVGGNEQFF. The full variable domain, in which reference TRBV15 and TRBJ2-1 provide the parts outside the CDR3, is DAMVIQNPRYQVTQFGKPVTLSCSQTLNHNVMYWYQQKSSQAPKLLFHYYDKDFNNEADTPDNFQSRRPNTSFCFLDIRSPGLGDTAMYLCATSPNVGGNEQFFGPGTRLTVL.